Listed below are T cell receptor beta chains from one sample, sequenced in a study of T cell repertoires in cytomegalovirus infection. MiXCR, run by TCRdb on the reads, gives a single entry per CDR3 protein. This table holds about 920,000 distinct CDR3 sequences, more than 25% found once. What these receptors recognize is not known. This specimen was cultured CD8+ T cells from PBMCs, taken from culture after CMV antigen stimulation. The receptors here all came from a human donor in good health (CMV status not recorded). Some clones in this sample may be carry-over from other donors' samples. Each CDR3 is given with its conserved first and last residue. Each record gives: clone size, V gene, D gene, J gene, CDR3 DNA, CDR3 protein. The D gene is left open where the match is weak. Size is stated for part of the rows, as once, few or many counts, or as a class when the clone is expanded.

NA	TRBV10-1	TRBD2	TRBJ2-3	TGCGCCAGCAGTGAGAGGCGGGGGGGCCTAGATACGCAGTATTTT	CASSERRGGLDTQYF
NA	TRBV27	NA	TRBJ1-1	TGTGCCAGCAGTTTATGGGCAGGGATGAACACTGAAGCTTTCTTT	CASSLWAGMNTEAFF
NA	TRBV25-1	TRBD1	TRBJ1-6	TGTGCCAGCAGTGATACCATGGACAGGAGATATTCACCCCTCCACTTT	CASSDTMDRRYSPLHF
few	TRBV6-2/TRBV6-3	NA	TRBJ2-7	TGTGCCAGCAGTCCCCGGGACTACGAGCAGTACTTC	CASSPRDYEQYF
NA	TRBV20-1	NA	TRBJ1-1	TGCAGTGCTAGAGATTTGGTTATGAACACTGAAGCTTTCTTT	CSARDLVMNTEAFF
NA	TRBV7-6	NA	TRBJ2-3	TGTGCCAGCAGCTTAGGCCCCGGGACCACAGATACGCAGTATTTT	CASSLGPGTTDTQYF
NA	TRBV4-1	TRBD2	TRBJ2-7	TGCGCCAGCAGCCAAGAAGCGGGGGTTGTCTACGAGCAGTACTTC	CASSQEAGVVYEQYF
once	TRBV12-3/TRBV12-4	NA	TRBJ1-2	TGTGCCAGCAGTTATGGAAGGATTTCTAACTATGGCTACACCTTC	CASSYGRISNYGYTF
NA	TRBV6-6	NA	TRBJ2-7	TGTGCCAGCAGTCCCGCCAGGGGGGGACTCTACGAGCAGTACTTC	CASSPARGGLYEQYF
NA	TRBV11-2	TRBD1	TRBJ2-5	TGTGCCAGCAGCTTAGACGGATGGGGACAGGTCCCTCAGGGGACCCAGTACTTC	CASSLDGWGQVPQGTQYF
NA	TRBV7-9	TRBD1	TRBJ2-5	TGTGCCAGCAGCTTTGGCGGGACAGGGGAAGAGACCCAGTACTTC	CASSFGGTGEETQYF
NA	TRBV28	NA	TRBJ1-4	TGTGCCAGCAGTTTACCTTTACGAACCGCAACTAATGAAAAACTGTTTTTT	CASSLPLRTATNEKLFF
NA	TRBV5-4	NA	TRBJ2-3	TGTGCCAGCAGCACTCCTTTCGGGGAGGGGGAAACAGATACGCAGTATTTT	CASSTPFGEGETDTQYF
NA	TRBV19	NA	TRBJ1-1	TGTGCCGGTAGTATAGACAGCAACGCTGAAGCTTTCTTT	CAGSIDSNAEAFF
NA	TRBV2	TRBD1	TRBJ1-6	TGTGCCAGCAGTGACCCTGGACAGGGTAGTAATTCACCCCTCCACTTT	CASSDPGQGSNSPLHF
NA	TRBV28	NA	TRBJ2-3	TGTGCCAGCAGTTTACAGAGGGGAGATACGCAGTATTTT	CASSLQRGDTQYF
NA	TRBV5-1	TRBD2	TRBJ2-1	TGCGCCAGCAGCTCGTCGAGTAGCGGGGGTTCCTACAATGAGCAGTTCTTC	CASSSSSSGGSYNEQFF
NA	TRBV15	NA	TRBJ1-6	TGTGCCACCAGCAGAGATCGGGTAGGCGGTTCACCCCTCCACTTT	CATSRDRVGGSPLHF
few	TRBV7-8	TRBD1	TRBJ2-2	TGTGCCAGCAGAGGAAGATCAGGGGGGAACACCGGGGAGCTGTTTTTT	CASRGRSGGNTGELFF
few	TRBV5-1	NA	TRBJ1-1	TGCGCCAGCAGCTTGGGGCAGGGGTATGTAGTGAACACTGAAGCTTTCTTT	CASSLGQGYVVNTEAFF
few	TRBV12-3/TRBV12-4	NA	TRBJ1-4	TGTGCCAGCAGGGAGGCGGATATGCGTGAAAAACTGTTTTTT	CASREADMREKLFF
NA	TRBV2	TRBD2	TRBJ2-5	TGTGCCAGCAGTGAACTAGCGGGGAGTCAGGAGACCCAGTACTTC	CASSELAGSQETQYF
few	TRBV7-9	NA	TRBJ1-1	TGTGCCAGCAGCGACTCTAGGGGATCTGAAGCTTTCTTT	CASSDSRGSEAFF
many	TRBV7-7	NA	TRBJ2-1	TGTGCTAGCAGCCGTAGCGGCGCAGGGGCCTACAATGAGCAGTTCTTC	CASSRSGAGAYNEQFF